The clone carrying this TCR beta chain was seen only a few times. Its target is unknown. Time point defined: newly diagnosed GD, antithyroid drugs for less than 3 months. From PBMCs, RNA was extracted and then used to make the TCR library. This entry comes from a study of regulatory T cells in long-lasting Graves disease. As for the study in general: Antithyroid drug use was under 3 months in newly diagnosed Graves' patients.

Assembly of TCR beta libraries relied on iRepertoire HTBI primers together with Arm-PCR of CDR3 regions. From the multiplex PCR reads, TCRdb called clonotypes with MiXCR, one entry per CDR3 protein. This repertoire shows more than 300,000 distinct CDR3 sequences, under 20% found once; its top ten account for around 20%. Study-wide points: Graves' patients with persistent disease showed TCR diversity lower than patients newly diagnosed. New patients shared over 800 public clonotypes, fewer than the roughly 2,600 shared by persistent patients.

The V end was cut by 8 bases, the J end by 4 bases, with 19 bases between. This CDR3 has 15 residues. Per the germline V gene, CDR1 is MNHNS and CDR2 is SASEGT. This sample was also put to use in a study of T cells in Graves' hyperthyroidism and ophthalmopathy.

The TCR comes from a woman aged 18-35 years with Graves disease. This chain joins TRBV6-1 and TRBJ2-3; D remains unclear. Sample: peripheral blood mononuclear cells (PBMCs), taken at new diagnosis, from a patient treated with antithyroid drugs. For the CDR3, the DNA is TGTGCCAGCCGAAGCCCGCCCTTGAGTGCAGATACGCAGTATTTT. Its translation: CASRSPPLSADTQYF.